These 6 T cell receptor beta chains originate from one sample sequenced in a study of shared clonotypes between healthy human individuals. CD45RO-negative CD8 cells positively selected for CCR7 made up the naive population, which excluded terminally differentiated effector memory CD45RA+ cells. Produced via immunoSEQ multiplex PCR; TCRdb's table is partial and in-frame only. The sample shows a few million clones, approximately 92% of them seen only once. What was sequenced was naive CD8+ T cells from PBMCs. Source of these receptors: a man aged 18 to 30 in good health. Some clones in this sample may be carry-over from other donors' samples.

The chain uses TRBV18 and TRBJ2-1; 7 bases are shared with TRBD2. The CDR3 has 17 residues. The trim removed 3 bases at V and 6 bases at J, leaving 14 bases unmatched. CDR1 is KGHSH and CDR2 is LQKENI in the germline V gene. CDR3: CASSPPRVAGVANEQFF. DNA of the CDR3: TGTGCCAGCTCACCCCCGCGGGTTGCGGGAGTTGCCAATGAGCAGTTCTTC.

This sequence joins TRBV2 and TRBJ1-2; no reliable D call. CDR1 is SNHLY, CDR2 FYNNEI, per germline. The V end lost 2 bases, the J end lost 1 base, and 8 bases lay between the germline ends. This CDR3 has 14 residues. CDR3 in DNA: TGTGCCAGCAGTGAACCTGCAGATAACTATGGCTACACCTTC. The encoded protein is CASSEPADNYGYTF. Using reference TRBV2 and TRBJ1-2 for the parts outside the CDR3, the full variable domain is EPEVTQTPSHQVTQMGQEVILRCVPISNHLYFYWYRQILGQKVEFLVSFYNNEISEKSEIFDDQFSVERPDGSNFTLKIRSTKLEDSAMYFCASSEPADNYGYTFGSGTRLTVV.

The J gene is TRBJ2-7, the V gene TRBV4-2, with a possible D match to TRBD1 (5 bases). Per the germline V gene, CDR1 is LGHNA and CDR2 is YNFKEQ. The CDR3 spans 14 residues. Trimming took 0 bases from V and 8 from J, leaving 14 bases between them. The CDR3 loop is CASSQDSRADKQYF. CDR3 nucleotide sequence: TGTGCCAGCAGCCAAGATAGCAGGGCTGACAAGCAGTACTTC.

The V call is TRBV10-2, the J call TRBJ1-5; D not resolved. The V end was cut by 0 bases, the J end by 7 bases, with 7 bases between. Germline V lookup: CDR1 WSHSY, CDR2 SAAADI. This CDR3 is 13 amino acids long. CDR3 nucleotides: TGCGCCAGCAGTGAGTCGAGGGTACAGCCCCAGCATTTT. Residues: CASSESRVQPQHF.

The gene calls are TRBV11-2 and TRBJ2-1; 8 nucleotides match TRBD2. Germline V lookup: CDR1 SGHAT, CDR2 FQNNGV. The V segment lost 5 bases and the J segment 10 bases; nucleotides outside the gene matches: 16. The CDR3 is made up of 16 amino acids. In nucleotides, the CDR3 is TGTGCCAGCAGCCTAGGACTAGCCCCCAGTGGTGAGGAGCAGTTCTTC. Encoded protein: CASSLGLAPSGEEQFF.

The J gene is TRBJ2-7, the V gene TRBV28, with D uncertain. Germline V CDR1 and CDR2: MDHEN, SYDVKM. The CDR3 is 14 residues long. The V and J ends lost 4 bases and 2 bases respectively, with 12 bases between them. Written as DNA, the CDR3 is TGTGCCAGCAGTTGGGTTCTCCTTGCCTACGAGCAGTACTTC. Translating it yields CASSWVLLAYEQYF. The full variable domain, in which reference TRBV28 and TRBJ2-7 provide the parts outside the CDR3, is DVKVTQSSRYLVKRTGEKVFLECVQDMDHENMFWYRQDPGLGLRLIYFSYDVKMKEKGDIPEGYSVSREKKERFSLILESASTNQTSMYLCASSWVLLAYEQYFGPGTRLTVT.